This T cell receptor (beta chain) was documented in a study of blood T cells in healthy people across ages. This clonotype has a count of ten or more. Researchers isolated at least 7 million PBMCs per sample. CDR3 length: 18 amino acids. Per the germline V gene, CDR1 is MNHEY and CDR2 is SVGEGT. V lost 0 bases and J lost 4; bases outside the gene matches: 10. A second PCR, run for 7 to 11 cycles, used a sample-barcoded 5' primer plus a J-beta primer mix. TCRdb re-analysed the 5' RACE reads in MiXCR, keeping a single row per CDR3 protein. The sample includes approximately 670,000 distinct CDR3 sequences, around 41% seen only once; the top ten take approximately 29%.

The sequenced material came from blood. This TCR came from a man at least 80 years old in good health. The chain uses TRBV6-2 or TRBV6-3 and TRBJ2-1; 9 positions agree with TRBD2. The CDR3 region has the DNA TGTGCCAGCAGTTACTCGTCTCTAGCGGGGTATATTTACAATGAGCAGTTCTTC. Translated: CASSYSSLAGYIYNEQFF.